The clone carrying this T cell receptor (beta chain) has just a few counts. Its target is unknown. The V and J ends lost 5 bases and 9 bases respectively, with 14 bases between them. Germline V gene sequence: CDR1 PRHDT, CDR2 FYEKMQ (reference sequence). CDR3 length: 14 residues. The data are from a study of regulatory T cells in long-lasting Graves disease. Study-wide results and limits: Newly diagnosed disease favored TRBV20-1 and TRBJ2-1 over persistent disease. Compared with new cases, persistent Graves' patients showed reduced TCR diversity.

The time point denotes: newly diagnosed GD, antithyroid drugs for less than 3 months. The authors made the TCR library using RNA they extracted from PBMCs. In building TCR beta libraries, iRepertoire HTBI primers were used together with Arm-PCR of CDR3 regions. MiXCR, run by TCRdb on the multiplex PCR reads, gives a single entry per CDR3 protein. The sample carries approximately 490,000 distinct CDR3 sequences, around 15% recorded once. The data were also submitted as part of a second study, on T cells in Graves' hyperthyroidism and ophthalmopathy. This second study says: TCR CDR3 regions were first amplified by RT-PCR with HTBI primers. Most thyroid clonotypes expanded above 0.001 were also detected in blood.

J is TRBJ1-6 and V is TRBV13, with D uncertain. The source is a middle-aged man with Graves disease. Sequenced material: peripheral blood mononuclear cells (PBMCs), taken at new diagnosis, from a patient treated with antithyroid drugs. CDR3 loop: CASSGYRIFSPLHF. CDR3 nucleotides: TGTGCCAGCAGCGGTTATAGAATTTTTTCACCCCTCCACTTT.